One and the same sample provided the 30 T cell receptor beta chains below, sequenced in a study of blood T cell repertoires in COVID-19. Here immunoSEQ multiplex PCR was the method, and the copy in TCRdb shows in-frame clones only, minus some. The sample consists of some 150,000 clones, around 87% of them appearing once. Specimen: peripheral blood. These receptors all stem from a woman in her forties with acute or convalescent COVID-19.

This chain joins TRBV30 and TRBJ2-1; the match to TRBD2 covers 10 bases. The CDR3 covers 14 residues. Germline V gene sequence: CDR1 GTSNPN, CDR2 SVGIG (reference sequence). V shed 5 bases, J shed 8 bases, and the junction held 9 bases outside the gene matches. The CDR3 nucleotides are TGTGCCTGGTGTAAGCGGGGGGGCGGCGATGAGCAGTTCTTC. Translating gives CAWCKRGGGDEQFF.

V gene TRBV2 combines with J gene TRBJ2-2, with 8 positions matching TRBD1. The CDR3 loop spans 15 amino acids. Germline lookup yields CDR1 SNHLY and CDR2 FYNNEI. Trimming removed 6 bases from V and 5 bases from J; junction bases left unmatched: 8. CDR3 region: CASRKDRASTGELFF. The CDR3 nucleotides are TGTGCCAGCAGAAAGGACAGGGCGAGTACCGGGGAGCTGTTTTTT.

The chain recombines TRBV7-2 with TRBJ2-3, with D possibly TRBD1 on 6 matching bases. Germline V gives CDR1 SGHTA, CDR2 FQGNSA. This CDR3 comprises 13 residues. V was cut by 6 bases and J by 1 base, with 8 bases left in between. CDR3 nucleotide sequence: TGTGCCAGCAGGCGACAGGGCACAGATACGCAGTATTTT. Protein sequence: CASRRQGTDTQYF.

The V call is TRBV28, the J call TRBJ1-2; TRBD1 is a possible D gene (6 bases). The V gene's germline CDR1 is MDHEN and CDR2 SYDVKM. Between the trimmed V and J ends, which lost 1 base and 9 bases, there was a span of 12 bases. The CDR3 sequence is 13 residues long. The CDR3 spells CASSLYRTERYTF. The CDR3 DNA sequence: TGTGCCAGCAGTTTATACCGGACAGAACGCTACACCTTC.

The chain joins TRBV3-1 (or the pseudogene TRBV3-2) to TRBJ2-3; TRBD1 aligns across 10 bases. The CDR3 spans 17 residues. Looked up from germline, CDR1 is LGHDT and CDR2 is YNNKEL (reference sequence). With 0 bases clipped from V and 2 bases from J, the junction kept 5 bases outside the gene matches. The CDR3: CASSQDRQGAVTDTQYF. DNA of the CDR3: TGTGCCAGCAGCCAAGACCGACAGGGGGCAGTCACAGATACGCAGTATTTT.

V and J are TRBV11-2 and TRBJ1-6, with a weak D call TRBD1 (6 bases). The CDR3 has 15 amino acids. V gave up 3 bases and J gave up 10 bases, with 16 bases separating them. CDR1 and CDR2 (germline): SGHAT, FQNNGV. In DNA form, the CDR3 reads TGTGCCAGCAGCTTGCTCCGGGACAAGGGCTCACCCCTCCACTTT. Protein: CASSLLRDKGSPLHF.

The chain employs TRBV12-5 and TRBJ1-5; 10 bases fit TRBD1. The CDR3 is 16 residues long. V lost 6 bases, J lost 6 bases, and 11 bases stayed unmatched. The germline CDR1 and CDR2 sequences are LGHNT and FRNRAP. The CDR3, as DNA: TGTGCTAGTGGCGTCCCCGGGACAGGGGTACCTCAGCCCCAGCATTTT. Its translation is CASGVPGTGVPQPQHF.

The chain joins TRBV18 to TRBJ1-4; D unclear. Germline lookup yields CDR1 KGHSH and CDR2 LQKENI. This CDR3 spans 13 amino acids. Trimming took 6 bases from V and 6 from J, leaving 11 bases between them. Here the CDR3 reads CASSRTRDEKLFF. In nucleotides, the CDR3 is TGTGCCAGCTCTAGGACTAGGGATGAAAAACTGTTTTTT.

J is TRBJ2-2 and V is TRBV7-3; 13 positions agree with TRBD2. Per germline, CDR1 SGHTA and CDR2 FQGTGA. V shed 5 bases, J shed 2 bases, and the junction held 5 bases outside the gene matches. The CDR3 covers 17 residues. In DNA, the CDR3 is TGTGCCAGCAGCCCCGGGACTAGCGGGACTAACACCGGGGAGCTGTTTTTT. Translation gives CASSPGTSGTNTGELFF. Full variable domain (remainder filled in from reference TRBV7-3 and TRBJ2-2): GAGVSQTPSNKVTEKGKYVELRCDPISGHTALYWYRQSLGQGPEFLIYFQGTGAADDSGLPNDRFFAVRPEGSVSTLKIQRTERGDSAVYLCASSPGTSGTNTGELFFGEGSRLTVL.

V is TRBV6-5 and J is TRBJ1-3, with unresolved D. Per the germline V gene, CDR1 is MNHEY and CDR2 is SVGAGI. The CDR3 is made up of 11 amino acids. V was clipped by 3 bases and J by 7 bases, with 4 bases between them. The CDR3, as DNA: TGTGCCAGCAGTTATATGAACACCATATATTTT. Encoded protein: CASSYMNTIYF.

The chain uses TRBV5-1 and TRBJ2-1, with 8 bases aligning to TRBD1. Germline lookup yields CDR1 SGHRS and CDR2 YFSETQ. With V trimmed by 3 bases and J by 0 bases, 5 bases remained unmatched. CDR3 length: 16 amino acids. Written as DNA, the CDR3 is TGCGCCAGCAGCTCAGGGGGCCCCAACTCCTACAATGAGCAGTTCTTC. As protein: CASSSGGPNSYNEQFF. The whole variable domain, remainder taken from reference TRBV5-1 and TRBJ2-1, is KAGVTQTPRYLIKTRGQQVTLSCSPISGHRSVSWYQQTPGQGLQFLFEYFSETQRNKGNFPGRFSGRQFSNSRSEMNVSTLELGDSALYLCASSSGGPNSYNEQFFGPGTRLTVL.

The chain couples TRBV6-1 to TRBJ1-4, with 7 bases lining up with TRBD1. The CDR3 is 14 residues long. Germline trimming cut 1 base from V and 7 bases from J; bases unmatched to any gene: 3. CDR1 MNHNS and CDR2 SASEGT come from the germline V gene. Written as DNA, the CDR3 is TGTGCCAGCAGTGAAGGGCAGGGGGGTGAAAAACTGTTTTTT. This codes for CASSEGQGGEKLFF.

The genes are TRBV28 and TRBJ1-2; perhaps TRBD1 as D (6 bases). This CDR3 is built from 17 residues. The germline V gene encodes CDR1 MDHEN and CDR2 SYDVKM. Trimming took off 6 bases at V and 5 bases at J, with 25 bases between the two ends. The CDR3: CASSEGGQSLKGYGYTF. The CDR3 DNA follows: TGTGCCAGCAGCGAGGGGGGGCAGTCCCTTAAGGGGTATGGCTACACCTTC.

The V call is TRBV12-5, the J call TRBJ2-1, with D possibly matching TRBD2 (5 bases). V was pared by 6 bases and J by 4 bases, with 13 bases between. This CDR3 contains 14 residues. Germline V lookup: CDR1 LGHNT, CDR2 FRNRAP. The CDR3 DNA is TGTGCTAGTGGCCCCGGGGTCGGGTACAATGAGCAGTTCTTC. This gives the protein CASGPGVGYNEQFF.

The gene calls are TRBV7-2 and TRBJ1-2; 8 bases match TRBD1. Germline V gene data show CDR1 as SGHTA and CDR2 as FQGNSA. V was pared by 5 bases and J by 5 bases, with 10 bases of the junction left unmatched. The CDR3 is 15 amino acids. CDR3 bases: TGTGCCAGCAGCCCCACCGGGACAGGATCGTATGGCTACACCTTC. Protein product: CASSPTGTGSYGYTF.

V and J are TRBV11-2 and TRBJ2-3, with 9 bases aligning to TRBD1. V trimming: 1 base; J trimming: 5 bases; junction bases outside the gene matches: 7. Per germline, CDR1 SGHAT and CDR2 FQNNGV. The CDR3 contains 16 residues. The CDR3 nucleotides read TGTGCCAGCAGCTTAGGAGAAGGGACAGGGATAGATACGCAGTATTTT. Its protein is CASSLGEGTGIDTQYF. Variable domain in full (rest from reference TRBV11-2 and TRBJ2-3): EAGVAQSPRYKIIEKRQSVAFWCNPISGHATLYWYQQILGQGPKLLIQFQNNGVVDDSQLPKDRFSAERLKGVDSTLKIQPAKLEDSAVYLCASSLGEGTGIDTQYFGPGTRLTVL.

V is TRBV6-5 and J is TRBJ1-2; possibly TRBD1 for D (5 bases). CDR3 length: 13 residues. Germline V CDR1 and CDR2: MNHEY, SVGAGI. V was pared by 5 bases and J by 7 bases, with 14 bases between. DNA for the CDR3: TGTGCCAGCAGTACTCAGGGTGTGGTTGGCTACACCTTC. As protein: CASSTQGVVGYTF.

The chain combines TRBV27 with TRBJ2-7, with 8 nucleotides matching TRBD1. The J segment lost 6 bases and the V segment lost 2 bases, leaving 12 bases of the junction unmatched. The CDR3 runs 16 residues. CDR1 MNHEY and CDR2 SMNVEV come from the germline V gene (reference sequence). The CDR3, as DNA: TGTGCCAGCAGTTTACGACCCCGCGGGACAGGAGCCGAGCAGTACTTC. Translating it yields CASSLRPRGTGAEQYF.

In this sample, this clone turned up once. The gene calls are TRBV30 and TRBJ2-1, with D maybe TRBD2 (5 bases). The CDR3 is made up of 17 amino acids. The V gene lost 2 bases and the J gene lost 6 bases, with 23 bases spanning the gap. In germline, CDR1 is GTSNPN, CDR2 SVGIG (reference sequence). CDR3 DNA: TGTGCCTGGAGTTCCCCCCCGAGGTCCACTAGTTCCAATGAGCAGTTCTTC. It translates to CAWSSPPRSTSSNEQFF.

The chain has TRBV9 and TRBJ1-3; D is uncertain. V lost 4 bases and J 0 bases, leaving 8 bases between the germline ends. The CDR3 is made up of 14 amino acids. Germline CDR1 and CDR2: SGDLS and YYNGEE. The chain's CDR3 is CASSPSNSGNTIYF. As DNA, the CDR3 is TGTGCCAGCAGCCCATCAAACTCTGGAAACACCATATATTTT.

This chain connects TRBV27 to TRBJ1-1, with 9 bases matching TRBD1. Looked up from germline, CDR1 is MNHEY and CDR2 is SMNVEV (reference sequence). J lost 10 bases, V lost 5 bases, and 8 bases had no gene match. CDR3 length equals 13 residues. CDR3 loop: CASSVDRGFLAFF. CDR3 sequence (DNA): TGTGCCAGCAGTGTGGACAGGGGATTTTTAGCTTTCTTT.

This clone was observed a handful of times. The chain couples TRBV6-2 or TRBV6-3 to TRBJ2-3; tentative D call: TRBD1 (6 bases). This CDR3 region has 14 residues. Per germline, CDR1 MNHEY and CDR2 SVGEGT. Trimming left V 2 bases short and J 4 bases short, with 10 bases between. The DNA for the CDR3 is TGTGCCAGCAGTTACCCGGGACAAGCAGATACGCAGTATTTT. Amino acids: CASSYPGQADTQYF.

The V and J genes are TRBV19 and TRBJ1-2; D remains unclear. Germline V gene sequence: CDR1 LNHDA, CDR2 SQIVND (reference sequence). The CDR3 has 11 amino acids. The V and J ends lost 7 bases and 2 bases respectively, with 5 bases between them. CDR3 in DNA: TGTGCCAGTATCCAAAACTATGGCTACACCTTC. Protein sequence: CASIQNYGYTF. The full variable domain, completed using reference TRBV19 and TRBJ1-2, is DGGITQSPKYLFRKEGQNVTLSCEQNLNHDAMYWYRQDPGQGLRLIYYSQIVNDFQKGDIAEGYSVSREKKESFPLTVTSAQKNPTAFYLCASIQNYGYTFGSGTRLTVV.

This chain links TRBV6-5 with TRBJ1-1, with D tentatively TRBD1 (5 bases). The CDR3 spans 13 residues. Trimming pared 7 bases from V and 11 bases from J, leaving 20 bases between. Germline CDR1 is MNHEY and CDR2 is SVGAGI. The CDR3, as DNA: TGTGCCAGCACCTACAGGTCGGGGGGGTCCGCTTTCTTT. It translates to CASTYRSGGSAFF.

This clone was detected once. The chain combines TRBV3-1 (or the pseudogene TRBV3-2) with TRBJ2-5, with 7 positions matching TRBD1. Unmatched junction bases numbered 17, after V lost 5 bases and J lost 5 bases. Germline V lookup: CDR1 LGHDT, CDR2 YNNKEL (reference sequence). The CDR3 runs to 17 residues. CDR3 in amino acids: CASSYHLRQGGMETQYF. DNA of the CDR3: TGTGCCAGCAGCTACCACCTCCGACAGGGTGGTATGGAGACCCAGTACTTC.

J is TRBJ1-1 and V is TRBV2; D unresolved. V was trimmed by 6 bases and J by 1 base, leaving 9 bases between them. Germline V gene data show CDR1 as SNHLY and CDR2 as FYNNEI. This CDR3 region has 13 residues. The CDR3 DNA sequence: TGTGCCAGCAGGCGTACCCAGAACACTGAAGCTTTCTTT. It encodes CASRRTQNTEAFF.

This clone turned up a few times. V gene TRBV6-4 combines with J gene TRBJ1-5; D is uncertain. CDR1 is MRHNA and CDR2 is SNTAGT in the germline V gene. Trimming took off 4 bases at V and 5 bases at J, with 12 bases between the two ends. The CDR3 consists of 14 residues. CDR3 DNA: TGTGCCAGCAGTGTCACGGGTCGGGATCAGCCCCAGCATTTT. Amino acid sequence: CASSVTGRDQPQHF.

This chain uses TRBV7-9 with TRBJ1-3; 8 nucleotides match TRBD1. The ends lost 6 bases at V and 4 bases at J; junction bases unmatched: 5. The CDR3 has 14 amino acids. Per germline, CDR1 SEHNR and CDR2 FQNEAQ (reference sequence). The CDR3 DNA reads TGTGCCAGCAGTCGACAGGGGTGGGGAAACACCATATATTTT. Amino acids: CASSRQGWGNTIYF.

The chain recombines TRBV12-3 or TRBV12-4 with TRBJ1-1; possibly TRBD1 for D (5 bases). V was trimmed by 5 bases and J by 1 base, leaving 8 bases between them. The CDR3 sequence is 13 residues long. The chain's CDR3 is CASSVGQNTEAFF. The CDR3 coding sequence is TGTGCCAGCAGTGTCGGACAGAACACTGAAGCTTTCTTT.

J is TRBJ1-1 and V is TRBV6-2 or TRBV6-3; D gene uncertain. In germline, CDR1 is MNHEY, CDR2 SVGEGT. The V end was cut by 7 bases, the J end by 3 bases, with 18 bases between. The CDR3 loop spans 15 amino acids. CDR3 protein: CASTPRGQEYTEAFF. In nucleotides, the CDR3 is TGTGCCAGCACCCCAAGAGGGCAGGAGTACACTGAAGCTTTCTTT.